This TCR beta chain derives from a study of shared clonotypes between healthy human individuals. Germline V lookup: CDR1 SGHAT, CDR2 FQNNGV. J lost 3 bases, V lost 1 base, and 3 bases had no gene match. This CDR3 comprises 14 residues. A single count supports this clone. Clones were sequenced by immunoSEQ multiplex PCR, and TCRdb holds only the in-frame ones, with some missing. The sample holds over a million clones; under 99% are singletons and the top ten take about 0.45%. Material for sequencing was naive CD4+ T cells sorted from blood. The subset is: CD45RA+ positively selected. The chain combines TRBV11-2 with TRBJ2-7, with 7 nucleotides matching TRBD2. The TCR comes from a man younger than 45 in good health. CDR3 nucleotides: TGTGCCAGCAGCTTAGGGGACTACGGCTACGAGCAGTACTTC. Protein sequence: CASSLGDYGYEQYF.